The 28 T cell receptor beta chains reported below all come from one sample, sequenced in a study of shared clonotypes between healthy human individuals. Generated by immunoSEQ multiplex PCR, the TCRdb table keeps only in-frame clones and is missing some. The sample records about 2 million clones, roughly 94% being singletons. The sample was naive CD4+ T cells sorted from blood. Subset of the sample: CD45RA+ positively selected. Receptor source: a man between 18 and 29 years old in good health.

The V call is TRBV21-1, the J call TRBJ2-7; whether TRBD2, the table's D call, matches the DNA was not checked. TRBV21-1 is listed as a pseudogene. There are 20 residues in the CDR3. The CDR3 coding sequence is TGTGCCAGCAGCAAATGGTTTACGAGAGGGGGACTACCCCGCTCCTACGAGCAGTACTTC. Encoded protein: CASSKWFTRGGLPRSYEQYF.

V gene TRBV18 combines with J gene TRBJ2-7, with unresolved D. V was cut by 4 bases and J by 5 bases, with 6 bases left in between. The CDR3 has 11 residues. Germline values: CDR1 KGHSH, CDR2 LQKENI. CDR3 protein: CASSRGDEQYF. In DNA, the CDR3 is TGTGCCAGCTCACGAGGCGACGAGCAGTACTTC.

This chain links TRBV4-3 with TRBJ1-1; D unresolved. Germline V gene sequence: CDR1 LGHNA, CDR2 YSLEER. The ends were cut back, 6 bases at V and 1 base at J, with 12 bases in the middle. The CDR3 contains 14 residues. In DNA, the CDR3 is TGCGCCAGCAGTCCCGGCATTCAGAACACTGAAGCTTTCTTT. Its translation: CASSPGIQNTEAFF.

This clone was seen a single time. V is TRBV5-6 and J is TRBJ1-6; D is unresolved. Germline V lookup: CDR1 SGHDT, CDR2 YYEEEE. The V end was cut by 0 bases, the J end by 10 bases, with 11 bases between. The CDR3 runs 14 residues. The CDR3 region is CASSLEDLQSPLHF. The CDR3 coding sequence is TGTGCCAGCAGCTTGGAGGACCTCCAATCACCCCTCCACTTT. The entire variable domain, with the rest obtained from reference TRBV5-6 and TRBJ1-6, is as follows: DAGVTQSPTHLIKTRGQQVTLRCSPKSGHDTVSWYQQALGQGPQFIFQYYEEEERQRGNFPDRFSGHQFPNYSSELNVNALLLGDSALYLCASSLEDLQSPLHFGNGTRLTVT.

The J gene is TRBJ2-3, the V gene TRBV18; D not certain. Germline V lookup: CDR1 KGHSH, CDR2 LQKENI. The length of the CDR3 is 14 residues. V lost 2 bases, J lost 5 bases, and 11 bases lay in between. For the CDR3, the DNA is TGTGCCAGCTCACCAGCCCAAACCGAAGATACGCAGTATTTT. Residues: CASSPAQTEDTQYF.

As to this clone: The germline gene is not matched at one end of the junction; a read error may be the cause. The same CDR3 also results from other DNA sequences found in this sample. The J gene is TRBJ2-5, the V gene TRBV2; 10 nucleotides agree with TRBD1. CDR3 size: 15 residues. CDR1 is SNHLY and CDR2 is FYNNEI in the germline V gene. The CDR3 DNA sequence: TGTGCCAGCAGAAGGACAGGGGGAAACCAAGAAACCCAGTACTTC. Translation gives CASRRTGGNQETQYF.

V is TRBV5-1 and J is TRBJ2-1; 9 bases line up with TRBD2. The V gene's germline CDR1 is SGHRS and CDR2 YFSETQ. V gave up 3 bases and J gave up 7 bases; unmatched junction bases: 11. The CDR3 totals 16 residues. CDR3: CASSWTAGGPGNEQFF. In nucleotides, the CDR3 is TGCGCCAGCAGCTGGACGGCGGGAGGGCCTGGGAATGAGCAGTTCTTC.

J is TRBJ1-1 and V is TRBV10-2, with a tentative D call TRBD1 (5 bases). The germline gives CDR1 WSHSY, CDR2 SAAADI. Trimming removed 4 bases from V and 0 bases from J, with 12 bases in between. CDR3 length: 15 amino acids. The CDR3 DNA follows: TGCGCCAGCAGTGTATCGGGCAGGGTGAACACTGAAGCTTTCTTT. As protein: CASSVSGRVNTEAFF.

This rearrangement joins TRBV6-1 to TRBJ2-1; TRBD1 matches at 7 bases. Trimming removed 5 bases from V and 6 bases from J; junction bases left unmatched: 4. This CDR3 comprises 13 residues. Germline CDR1 reads MNHNS; CDR2 reads SASEGT. CDR3 sequence reads: CASSFDRVNEQFF. Written as DNA, the CDR3 is TGTGCCAGCAGTTTTGACAGGGTCAATGAGCAGTTCTTC.

This rearrangement joins TRBV11-2 to TRBJ2-3; D assignment may be TRBD1 or TRBD2 (7 bases each). The CDR3 extends over 15 amino acids. Germline V CDR1 and CDR2: SGHAT, FQNNGV. V was shortened by 5 bases and J by 3 bases, with 15 bases between the two germline ends. CDR3 protein: CASSPQGGLTDTQYF. DNA for the CDR3: TGTGCCAGCAGCCCCCAGGGGGGGCTGACAGATACGCAGTATTTT.

This chain uses TRBV11-2 with TRBJ2-2; tentatively, D is TRBD1 (6 bases). Per the germline V gene, CDR1 is SGHAT and CDR2 is FQNNGV. The CDR3 spans 14 residues. With 11 bases removed from V and 3 bases from J, the gap between germline ends came to 16 bases. The CDR3 DNA reads TGTGCCGGCCGGTGGACAGCCTACACCGGGGAGCTGTTTTTT. It translates to CAGRWTAYTGELFF.

The chain carries TRBV2 and TRBJ2-2, with D perhaps matching TRBD2 (5 bases). This CDR3 spans 15 amino acids. Germline CDR1 is SNHLY and CDR2 is FYNNEI. Trimming cost V 4 bases and J 4 bases, with 13 bases left between them. CDR3 sequence (DNA): TGTGCCAGCAGTGTCTTGGCGGGCATCACCGGGGAGCTGTTTTTT. Protein: CASSVLAGITGELFF.

Note on this clone: The sample carries other DNA sequences with the same CDR3. The gene calls are TRBV6-6 and TRBJ2-5; no definite D call. Germline V CDR1 and CDR2: MNHNY, SVGAGI (reference sequence). The CDR3 is 11 amino acids. The V end lost 5 bases, the J end lost 2 bases, and 3 bases lay between the germline ends. The chain's CDR3 is CASSQQETQYF. The CDR3 coding sequence is TGTGCCAGCAGTCAACAAGAGACCCAGTACTTC.

The chain carries TRBV9 and TRBJ1-3; D perhaps matches TRBD1 (5 bases). The V gene lost 0 bases and the J gene lost 4 bases, with 8 bases spanning the gap. The germline CDR1 and CDR2 sequences are SGDLS and YYNGEE. There are 14 residues in the CDR3. The CDR3 reads CASSVAGNGNTIYF. The CDR3 bases are TGTGCCAGCAGCGTAGCAGGGAACGGAAACACCATATATTTT.

This clone turned up a few times. Other DNA variants within this sample encode the same CDR3. The chain couples TRBV5-1 to TRBJ2-2; D unclear. V lost 0 bases, J lost 0 bases, and 3 bases lay in between. The CDR3 covers 14 residues. Per the germline V gene, CDR1 is SGHRS and CDR2 is YFSETQ. DNA for the CDR3: TGCGCCAGCAGCTTGGTCCCGAACACCGGGGAGCTGTTTTTT. Translating it yields CASSLVPNTGELFF. The entire variable domain, with the rest obtained from reference TRBV5-1 and TRBJ2-2, is as follows: KAGVTQTPRYLIKTRGQQVTLSCSPISGHRSVSWYQQTPGQGLQFLFEYFSETQRNKGNFPGRFSGRQFSNSRSEMNVSTLELGDSALYLCASSLVPNTGELFFGEGSRLTVL.

In this sample, this clone turned up once. The chain recombines TRBV18 with TRBJ2-5, with D perhaps matching TRBD1 (5 bases). CDR1 and CDR2 from the germline V gene are KGHSH and LQKENI. This CDR3 spans 13 amino acids. Between the trimmed V and J ends, which lost 4 bases and 1 base, there was a span of 7 bases. The CDR3 DNA reads as TGTGCCAGCTCACACGACAGCCAAGAGACCCAGTACTTC. Its translation is CASSHDSQETQYF.

This clone was observed a handful of times. V usage is TRBV19 and J usage is TRBJ1-2; no definite D call. Trimming removed 8 bases at V and 4 bases at J, with 8 bases between. Germline values: CDR1 LNHDA, CDR2 SQIVND (reference sequence). The length of the CDR3 is 11 residues. The CDR3 sequence: CASAGSYGYTF. The CDR3 DNA reads as TGTGCCAGTGCCGGCAGCTATGGCTACACCTTC.

To note about this clone: Other DNA sequences in this specimen translate into the identical CDR3. The chain has TRBV20-1 and TRBJ2-1, with a possible D match to TRBD2 (5 bases). CDR1 DFQATT and CDR2 SNEGSKA come from the germline V gene (reference sequence). The CDR3 is made up of 10 amino acids. Trimming cost V 6 bases and J 8 bases, with 8 bases left between them. The CDR3 DNA is TGCAGTGCGAGGGCCGATGAGCAGTTCTTC. Residues: CSARADEQFF.

The sample holds a few counts of this clone. The chain employs TRBV25-1 and TRBJ1-2; 7 bases map to TRBD1. This CDR3 region has 16 residues. Germline V gene sequence: CDR1 MGHDK, CDR2 SYGVNS. Trimming at V came to 3 bases and at J to 3 bases, leaving 10 bases not matched to a gene. This CDR3 reads CASSDPSSRGDYGYTF. The DNA for the CDR3 is TGTGCCAGCAGTGACCCATCGTCCAGGGGGGACTATGGCTACACCTTC.

The chain employs TRBV7-2 and TRBJ2-5, with 7 bases identical to TRBD2. Germline CDR1 is SGHTA and CDR2 is FQGNSA. The CDR3 loop spans 17 amino acids. V gave up 1 base and J gave up 5 bases; unmatched junction bases: 13. The CDR3: CASSLGLSSGISETQYF. The CDR3 nucleotides are TGTGCCAGCAGCTTAGGTCTGTCTAGCGGTATAAGCGAGACCCAGTACTTC.

The chain has TRBV5-6 and TRBJ2-5; D not resolved. The CDR3 covers 14 residues. The ends were cut back, 4 bases at V and 5 bases at J, with 15 bases in the middle. Germline V lookup: CDR1 SGHDT, CDR2 YYEEEE. The CDR3 region has the DNA TGTGCCAGCAGCCCCACCTGGACCAGGGAGACCCAGTACTTC. Translation: CASSPTWTRETQYF.

As to this clone: Other DNA sequences from this sample encode an identical CDR3 as well. The genes are TRBV30 and TRBJ1-5; D gene ambiguous. The V end lost 0 bases, the J end lost 3 bases, and 9 bases lay between the germline ends. This CDR3 has 14 amino acids. CDR1 and CDR2 (germline): GTSNPN, SVGIG (reference sequence). This CDR3 is CAWSVQGSNQPQHF. As DNA, the CDR3 is TGTGCCTGGAGTGTACAAGGATCCAATCAGCCCCAGCATTTT. The full variable domain, completed using reference TRBV30 and TRBJ1-5, is SQTIHQWPATLVQPVGSPLSLECTVEGTSNPNLYWYRQAAGRGLQLLFYSVGIGQISSEVPQNLSASRPQDRQFILSSKKLLLSDSGFYLCAWSVQGSNQPQHFGDGTRLSIL.

With respect to this clone: One junction end does not reproduce the germline sequence, and a read error may be involved. The CDR3 spells CASSLGLGFSNEQFF. The CDR3 DNA follows: TGTGCTAGCAGCCTCGGACTAGGATTTAGCAATGAGCAGTTCTTC. The gene calls are TRBV7-7 and TRBJ2-1; 7 bases align to TRBD2. CDR3 size: 15 residues. The germline V gene encodes CDR1 SSHAT and CDR2 FNYEAQ (reference sequence).

The gene calls are TRBV6-5 and TRBJ2-7, with D perhaps matching TRBD1 (5 bases). Between the trimmed V and J ends, which lost 2 bases and 1 base, there was a span of 12 bases. This CDR3 is 15 amino acids long. The germline CDR1 and CDR2 sequences are MNHEY and SVGAGI. DNA of the CDR3: TGTGCCAGCAGTTACGGGGCAAGCCGTTCCTACGAGCAGTACTTC. The encoded protein is CASSYGASRSYEQYF.

The genes are TRBV5-4 and TRBJ2-1; D remains ambiguous. V lost 0 bases and J lost 11, with 12 bases in between. The CDR3 has 13 residues. Germline-derived CDR1 and CDR2 are SGHNT and YYREEE (reference sequence). CDR3 sequence: CASSLDREDQQFF. In DNA, the CDR3 is TGTGCCAGCAGCTTGGATAGGGAAGACCAGCAGTTCTTC.

The chain joins TRBV2 to TRBJ1-3, with TRBD1 as a possible D gene (5 bases). Trimming took off 5 bases at V and 0 bases at J, with 11 bases between the two ends. Germline loops: CDR1 SNHLY, CDR2 FYNNEI. The CDR3 sequence is 15 residues long. The CDR3 nucleotides are TGTGCCAGCAGTCGACAGCGCAGCTCTGGAAACACCATATATTTT. This codes for CASSRQRSSGNTIYF.

This sequence joins TRBV6-6 and TRBJ2-3; no reliable D call. Germline-derived CDR1 and CDR2 are MNHNY and SVGAGI (reference sequence). This CDR3 contains 16 residues. Between the trimmed V and J ends, which lost 3 bases and 0 bases, there was a span of 13 bases. CDR3: CASSYRTKPSTDTQYF. The CDR3 DNA reads as TGTGCCAGCAGTTATAGGACCAAACCTAGCACAGATACGCAGTATTTT.

The rearrangement links TRBV9 to TRBJ2-3; TRBD1 matches at 8 bases. The germline gives CDR1 SGDLS, CDR2 YYNGEE. V shed 4 bases and J 3 bases; nucleotides not matched to a gene: 10. The CDR3 is 16 amino acids. The CDR3 here is CASSLGQGRRTDTQYF. The CDR3 DNA reads as TGTGCCAGCAGCCTCGGACAGGGAAGGAGGACAGATACGCAGTATTTT.